The clone carrying this T cell receptor (beta chain) came up once. Reverse transcription of roughly 0.5 to 1 ug RNA used random hexamers. TCRdb fed the immunoSEQ multiplex PCR reads into MiXCR, producing one record per CDR3 protein. The sample gives about 130,000 distinct CDR3 sequences, approximately 94% of which show up once; over 0.1% is in the top ten. This sample was taken from a study of CD8 T cells in Susac syndrome. TEMRA cells were FACS-enriched and CD8+ and CD4+ T cells negatively isolated. The source material was CD4+ T cells from PBMCs. The clonotype originates from a human donor with multiple sclerosis.

CDR3 amino acids: CAWSVRGGVTNTEAFF. The DNA for the CDR3 is TGTGCCTGGAGTGTACGGGGAGGGGTTACGAACACTGAAGCTTTCTTT. The genes are TRBV30 and TRBJ1-1, with D tentatively TRBD1 (5 bases). CDR1 and CDR2 (germline): GTSNPN, SVGIG (reference sequence). V was pared by 0 bases and J by 1 base, with 15 bases between. The CDR3 runs 16 residues.